The present T cell receptor beta chain was sequenced within a study of T cells in Graves' hyperthyroidism and ophthalmopathy. Study observations and caveats: Before onset, by a median of approximately 6.2 months, the model predicted ophthalmopathy.

Authors of the study amplified TCR beta CDR3 regions from RNA transcripts. The HTBI set primed first-round TCR CDR3 RT-PCR. TCRdb ran MiXCR on the multiplex PCR reads and lists one entry per CDR3 protein. The table has 500,000 to 650,000 distinct CDR3 sequences, roughly 15% seen once. The J segment lost 7 bases and the V segment lost 5 bases, leaving 3 bases of the junction unmatched. Looked up from germline, CDR1 is KGHDR and CDR2 is SFDVKD. This CDR3 has 13 residues. This clonotype was counted many times. Its cognate antigen is unknown. Sequencing was carried out using blood. This receptor was obtained from a woman aged 40 to 55 with Graves' hyperthyroidism. The J gene is TRBJ1-2, the V gene TRBV24-1, with 10 bases matching TRBD1. CDR3 in amino acids: CATSGTGGRGYTF. CDR3 nucleotide sequence: TGTGCCACCAGTGGGACAGGGGGACGTGGCTACACCTTC.